Sequencing of this T cell receptor beta chain was carried out in a study of cytotoxic CD8 clonotypes in ibrutinib-treated CLL. Study details: Once treatment had gone on for a median of 12 months, range 6 to 36, response samples were drawn.

This clone was observed a single time. Its antigen is unknown. Regarding the study as a whole: At the start, clonality exceeded age-matched healthy donors and followed circulating CD8+ T-cell counts. Having risen at ibrutinib response, clonality had fallen back toward baseline by progression.

The CDR3 is made up of 16 amino acids. Germline V gene lookup returns CDR1 WSHSY and CDR2 SAAADI. The V gene lost 0 bases and the J gene lost 1 base, with 10 bases spanning the gap. TCRdb keeps only in-frame clones here, not all; method: immunoSEQ multiplex PCR. The sample shows approximately 320,000 clones, around 66% of them seen only once. Genomic DNA for TCR beta libraries, approximately 2.1 micrograms, came from cryopreserved PBMCs. The J gene is TRBJ1-5, the V gene TRBV10-2; D may be TRBD1 (6 bases). This receptor was taken from a human donor with chronic lymphocytic leukemia. Sequencing used PBMCs, obtained after 36 months of ibrutinib treatment. CDR3 sequence (DNA): TGCGCCAGCAGTGAGTCAGGGGGACACAGCAATCAGCCCCAGCATTTT. It codes for CASSESGGHSNQPQHF.